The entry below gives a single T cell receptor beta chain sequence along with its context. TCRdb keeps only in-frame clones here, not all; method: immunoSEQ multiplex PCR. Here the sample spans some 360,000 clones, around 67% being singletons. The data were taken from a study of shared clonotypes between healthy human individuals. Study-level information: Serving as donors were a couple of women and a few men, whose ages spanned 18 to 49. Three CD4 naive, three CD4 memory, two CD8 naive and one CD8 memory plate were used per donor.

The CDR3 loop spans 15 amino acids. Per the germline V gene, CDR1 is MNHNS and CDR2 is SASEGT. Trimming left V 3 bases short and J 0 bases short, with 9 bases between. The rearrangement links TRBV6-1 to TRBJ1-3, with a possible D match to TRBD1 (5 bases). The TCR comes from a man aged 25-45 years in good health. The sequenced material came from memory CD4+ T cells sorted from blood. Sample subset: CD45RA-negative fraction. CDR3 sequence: CASSDYRFSGNTIYF. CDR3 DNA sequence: TGTGCCAGCAGTGATTACAGGTTCTCTGGAAACACCATATATTTT.